This TCR beta chain was recovered during a study of blood T cell repertoires in COVID-19. Overall study context: Some COVID-19 samples were acute and others convalescent; all came from the United States, Italy and Spain. T cells, B-cell-depleted T cells, or PBMCs provided the cDNA or gDNA that served as material.

The V gene end was trimmed by 6 bases and the J gene end by 10 bases; junction bases not matched to a gene: 18. Germline V gives CDR1 MDHEN, CDR2 SYDVKM. The CDR3 has 16 residues. Source study methods: Reference gene primer amplification yielded estimated nucleated cell counts. Sequenced by immunoSEQ multiplex PCR; TCRdb stores in-frame clones only, minus some. V, J and clone size were drawn from that table, and D and trimming were deduced from the DNA. The table records 45,000 to 50,000 clones, over 80% of them present only once. This chain uses TRBV28 with TRBJ2-1, with 7 nucleotides matching TRBD2. This sequence originates from a man of 80 years or more in a cohort sampled during active COVID-19. Material: peripheral blood. CDR3 sequence reads: CASRGSGAPHRGEQFF. CDR3 bases: TGTGCCAGCAGGGGGAGCGGGGCCCCCCACCGAGGCGAGCAGTTCTTC.